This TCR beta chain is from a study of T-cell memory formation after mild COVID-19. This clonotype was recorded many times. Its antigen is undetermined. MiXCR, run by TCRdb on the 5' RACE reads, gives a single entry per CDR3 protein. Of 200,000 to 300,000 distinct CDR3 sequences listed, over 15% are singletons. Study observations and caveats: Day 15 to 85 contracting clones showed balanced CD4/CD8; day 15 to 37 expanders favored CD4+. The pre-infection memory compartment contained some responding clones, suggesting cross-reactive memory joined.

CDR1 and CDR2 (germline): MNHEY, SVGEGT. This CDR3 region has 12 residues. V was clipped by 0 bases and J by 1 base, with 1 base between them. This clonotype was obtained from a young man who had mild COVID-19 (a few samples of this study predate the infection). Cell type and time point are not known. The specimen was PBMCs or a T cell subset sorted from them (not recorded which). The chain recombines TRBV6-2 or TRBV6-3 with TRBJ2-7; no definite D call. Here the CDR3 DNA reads TGTGCCAGCAGTTACTCTTCCTACGAGCAGTACTTC. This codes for CASSYSSYEQYF.